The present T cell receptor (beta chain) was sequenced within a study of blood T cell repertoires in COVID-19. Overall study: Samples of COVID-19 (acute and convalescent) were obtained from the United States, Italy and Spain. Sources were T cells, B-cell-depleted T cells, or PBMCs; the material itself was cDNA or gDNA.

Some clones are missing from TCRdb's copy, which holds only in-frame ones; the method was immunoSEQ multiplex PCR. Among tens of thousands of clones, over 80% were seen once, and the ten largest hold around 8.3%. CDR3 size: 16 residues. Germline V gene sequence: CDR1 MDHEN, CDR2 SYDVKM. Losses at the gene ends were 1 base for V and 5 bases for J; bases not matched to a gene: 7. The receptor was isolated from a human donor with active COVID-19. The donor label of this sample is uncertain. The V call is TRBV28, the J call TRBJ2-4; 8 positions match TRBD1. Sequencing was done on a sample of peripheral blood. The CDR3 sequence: CASSLFPTGVENIQYF. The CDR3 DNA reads TGTGCCAGCAGTTTATTCCCGACAGGGGTGGAAAACATTCAGTACTTC.